A selection of T cell receptor beta chains follows, all from one sample in a study of cytomegalovirus exposure and HLA in healthy donors. TCRdb's table, derived via immunoSEQ multiplex PCR, lists solely in-frame clones and lacks some. The top ten hold roughly 7.1% of the sample, which has about 100,000 clones, around 76% seen once. Source material: PBMCs. The source of these receptors is a man in his forties in good health and CMV-seropositive. The CDR3 runs from the conserved cysteine through the conserved F or W. D genes are given only for firm matches. The size field is filled for only some rows; it gives once, few, many or a size class.

j_gene,v_gene,abundance,d_gene,CDR3nt,CDR3aa
TRBJ1-4,TRBV19,few,TRBD1,TGTGCCAGTAGTTGGACAGGGTTGAATGAAAAACTGTTTTTT,CASSWTGLNEKLFF
TRBJ2-5,TRBV9,-,-,TGTGCCAGCAGCCCCTGGGACTCGCAAGAGACCCAGTACTTC,CASSPWDSQETQYF
TRBJ2-5,TRBV7-8,-,TRBD1,TGTGCCAGCAGCTGGGGACAGCAAGAGACCCAGTACTTC,CASSWGQQETQYF
TRBJ2-1,TRBV19,-,TRBD2,TGTGCCAGTAGTATTAGCGGGGTGAACAATGAGCAGTTCTTC,CASSISGVNNEQFF
TRBJ2-5,TRBV5-4,-,TRBD1,TGTGCCAGCAGCAATACCGGGACAGGGGATGAGACCCAGTACTTC,CASSNTGTGDETQYF
TRBJ2-1,TRBV7-2,-,TRBD1,TGTGCCAGCAGCTCCGGACCGGGACAGGGGAACAATGAGCAGTTCTTC,CASSSGPGQGNNEQFF
TRBJ1-2,TRBV9,-,-,TGTGCCAGCAGCGTACAGGAATTTAACTATGGCTACACCTTC,CASSVQEFNYGYTF
TRBJ1-1,TRBV5-5,once,-,TGTGCCAGCAGCCCGGCGGGGAACACTGAAGCTTTCTTT,CASSPAGNTEAFF
TRBJ2-6,TRBV29-1,-,-,TGCAGCGTTGGTTTCAGGGTTTCTGGGGCCAACGTCCTGACTTTC,CSVGFRVSGANVLTF
TRBJ1-2,TRBV7-9,-,-,TGTGCCAGCAGCTTTCCCCTTAATGGCTACACCTTC,CASSFPLNGYTF
TRBJ1-1,TRBV2,-,-,TGTGCCAGCAGTGAATTGGGGCAGGGAAACACTGAAGCTTTCTTT,CASSELGQGNTEAFF
TRBJ2-7,TRBV4-2,few,-,TGTGCCAGCAGCCGCCCGGGACAAACCTACGAGCAGTACTTC,CASSRPGQTYEQYF
TRBJ2-1,TRBV7-2,few,TRBD2,TGTGCCAGCAGCTCGGGGGGGTACAATGAGCAGTTCTTC,CASSSGGYNEQFF
TRBJ2-7,TRBV28,once,TRBD1,TGTGCCAGCAGTTCCCCCGGGACAGGGGGGGCCTACGAGCAGTACTTC,CASSSPGTGGAYEQYF
TRBJ2-7,TRBV6-5,-,TRBD1,TGTGCCAGCAGTTACCAGGGGGCGGACGAGCAGTACTTC,CASSYQGADEQYF
TRBJ2-7,TRBV15,once,-,TGTGCCACCAGCCACGGAACAGATTACGAGCAGTACTTC,CATSHGTDYEQYF
TRBJ2-3,TRBV6-1,-,-,TGTGCCTCCTCGGTCCAGGGTGTAGATACGCAGTATTTT,CASSVQGVDTQYF
TRBJ2-7,TRBV25-1,-,TRBD1,TGTGCCAGCAGTGAATCTTGGGACAGCTATTCCTACGAGCAGTACTTC,CASSESWDSYSYEQYF
TRBJ1-1,TRBV7-3,-,-,TGTGCCAGCAGCTTGGGGGGGACGAACACTGAAGCTTTCTTT,CASSLGGTNTEAFF
TRBJ2-5,TRBV5-4,-,TRBD2,TGTGCCAGCAGGGGGGGGTCCCCGGGGGTCCAAGAGACCCAGTACTTC,CASRGGSPGVQETQYF
TRBJ1-5,TRBV19,-,-,TGTGCCAGTAGTATAGAGTATAGCAATCAGCCCCAGCATTTT,CASSIEYSNQPQHF
TRBJ2-1,TRBV9,few,TRBD2,TGTGCCAGCAACCCTGTGGGAGCGGGAGGTTTGGATGAGCAGTTCTTC,CASNPVGAGGLDEQFF
TRBJ2-7,TRBV27,-,-,TGTGCCAGCATGAGGCGTTCAGGGTCCTACGAGCAGTACTTC,CASMRRSGSYEQYF
TRBJ2-6,TRBV11-2,-,-,TGTGCCAGCAGCTCACCCCACCGGACAGCCTCTGGGGCCAACGTCCTGACTTTC,CASSSPHRTASGANVLTF
TRBJ2-4,TRBV2,-,TRBD2,TGTGCCAGCAGAGCCCCTAGCGGGCGACGCGGCGAAAACATTCAGTACTTC,CASRAPSGRRGENIQYF
TRBJ2-5,TRBV29-1,-,-,TGCAGCGTTGGGGGCCCGGAGACCCAGTACTTC,CSVGGPETQYF
TRBJ2-7,TRBV4-2,-,-,TGTGCCAGCAGCCAGGCCGAACGAGGGCGGGGCCACGAGCAGTACTTC,CASSQAERGRGHEQYF
TRBJ2-5,TRBV19,-,-,TGTGCCAGTAGTAGGCGGAGTACGGAGACCCAGTACTTC,CASSRRSTETQYF
TRBJ1-5,TRBV19,once,TRBD1,TGTGCCAGTAGTGGGATGGGGCAGGGGGGCGGGCAGCCCCAGCATTTT,CASSGMGQGGGQPQHF
TRBJ2-7,TRBV25-1,-,TRBD1,TGTGCCAGCCGCAGGGGGTACGAGCAGTACTTC,CASRRGYEQYF
TRBJ2-7,TRBV5-4,once,TRBD1,TGTGCCAGCAGCTTTTACAGGGGCGAGCAGTACTTC,CASSFYRGEQYF
TRBJ2-2,TRBV9,-,-,TGTGCCAGCAGCGTAGAGGGGCAGGGCGGGGACACCGGGGAGCTGTTTTTT,CASSVEGQGGDTGELFF
TRBJ2-2,TRBV7-8,-,TRBD2,TGTGCCAGCAGCTTATACGGGACTAGACTCACCGGGGAGCTGTTTTTT,CASSLYGTRLTGELFF
TRBJ2-3,TRBV6-6,-,-,TGTGCCAGCGAGGGGGATAACACAGATACGCAGTATTTT,CASEGDNTDTQYF
TRBJ1-4,TRBV28,few,-,TGTGCCAGCAGTTTTGTACGGAACTTCGAGGATAATGAAAAACTGTTTTTT,CASSFVRNFEDNEKLFF
TRBJ2-5,TRBV29-1,-,TRBD2,TGCAGCGTTGGTACTAGCGGGGGGGCGGGGACCCAGTACTTC,CSVGTSGGAGTQYF
TRBJ2-7,TRBV6-6,-,-,TGTGCCAGCAGTTACTGGCTCACCTCCTACGAGCAGTACTTC,CASSYWLTSYEQYF
TRBJ2-7,TRBV7-9,-,TRBD2,TGTGCCAGCAGCTTAGGGGGAGGGGTAAACGAGCAGTACTTC,CASSLGGGVNEQYF
TRBJ1-1,TRBV7-9,-,TRBD1,TGTGCCAGCCAGCAGGGGGCTGACACTGAAGCTTTCTTT,CASQQGADTEAFF
TRBJ2-7,TRBV11-3,-,TRBD2,TGTGCCAGCAGCTTAATAACGGGACTAGATGTCGGCGAGCAGTACTTC,CASSLITGLDVGEQYF
TRBJ2-3,TRBV5-1,-,TRBD2,TGCGCCAGCAGTCGCGGACTAGCGGCGAGCACAGATACGCAGTATTTT,CASSRGLAASTDTQYF
TRBJ2-7,TRBV5-6,-,-,TGTGCCAGCAGCTTCCGGGGGGCTGTCCCAAATTTTGAGCAGTACTTC,CASSFRGAVPNFEQYF
TRBJ1-6,TRBV5-4,-,TRBD1,TGTGCCAGCAGCAAAACGACAGGGAGTAATTCACCCCTCCACTTT,CASSKTTGSNSPLHF
TRBJ2-2,TRBV19,-,-,TGTGCCAGTAGTACCCGGACTGCTGGGGAGCTGTTTTTT,CASSTRTAGELFF
TRBJ2-7,TRBV28,-,TRBD2,TGTGCCAGCAGTTCTCCTGGGGGGGGCGAGCAGTACTTC,CASSSPGGGEQYF
TRBJ2-3,TRBV7-3,-,-,TGTGCCAGCAGCTTAAAGGGGGAAACCAGCACAGATACGCAGTATTTT,CASSLKGETSTDTQYF
TRBJ1-1,TRBV7-9,-,TRBD1,TGTGCCAGCAGCCCCCAGACAGGGCCCACTGAAGCTTTCTTT,CASSPQTGPTEAFF